This passage covers 17 T cell receptor beta chains from one sample sequenced in a study of shared clonotypes between healthy human individuals. Clones were read by immunoSEQ multiplex PCR, and TCRdb kept only the in-frame ones, dropping some. The sample carries about 1.5 million clones, around 98% recorded once. The material sequenced was naive CD4+ T cells sorted from blood. Subset meaning: CD45RA+ positively selected. The receptor source for this set is a man younger than 45 in good health.

The genes are TRBV27 and TRBJ2-7; D is unclear. Trimming stripped 4 bases from V and 4 bases from J, with 5 bases between. The CDR3 contains 11 residues. The germline V gene encodes CDR1 MNHEY and CDR2 SMNVEV (reference sequence). The DNA of the CDR3 is TGTGCCAGCAGTTCTCTGTACGAGCAGTACTTC. Translation: CASSSLYEQYF.

Concerning this clone itself: Other DNA sequences in this specimen translate into the identical CDR3. The rearrangement links TRBV20-1 to TRBJ2-7; a weak D match, TRBD1 (5 bases). Deletions cut 3 bases from V and 5 bases from J, with 8 bases between. Germline CDR1 reads DFQATT; CDR2 reads SNEGSKA (reference sequence). The CDR3 loop spans 11 amino acids. The CDR3: CSASRGDEQYF. The DNA for the CDR3 is TGCAGTGCTAGTAGGGGTGACGAGCAGTACTTC.

V gene TRBV9 combines with J gene TRBJ2-7; possibly TRBD2 for D (7 bases). Germline-derived CDR1 and CDR2 are SGDLS and YYNGEE. Trimming stripped 2 bases from V and 3 bases from J, with 18 bases between. There are 16 residues in the CDR3. The chain's CDR3 is CASSVAGDPGGYEQYF. In DNA form, the CDR3 reads TGTGCCAGCAGCGTCGCAGGGGATCCGGGAGGCTACGAGCAGTACTTC. The entire variable domain, with the rest obtained from reference TRBV9 and TRBJ2-7, is as follows: DSGVTQTPKHLITATGQRVTLRCSPRSGDLSVYWYQQSLDQGLQFLIQYYNGEERAKGNILERFSAQQFPDLHSELNLSSLELGDSALYFCASSVAGDPGGYEQYFGPGTRLTVT.

The chain employs TRBV28 and TRBJ2-7; a weak D match, TRBD1 (6 bases). The germline V gene encodes CDR1 MDHEN and CDR2 SYDVKM. The CDR3 is made up of 13 amino acids. The V and J ends lost 6 bases and 5 bases respectively, with 14 bases between them. In DNA form, the CDR3 reads TGTGCCAGCAGGGGGGACAAGATCCACGAGCAGTACTTC. Its translation is CASRGDKIHEQYF.

V and J are TRBV28 and TRBJ1-3; D uncertain. This CDR3 is 16 amino acids long. Germline CDR1 is MDHEN and CDR2 is SYDVKM. V was shortened by 6 bases and J by 0 bases, with 15 bases between the two germline ends. The CDR3 bases are TGTGCCAGCAGCCCCCCGGTCGCTTTCTCTGGAAACACCATATATTTT. Protein sequence: CASSPPVAFSGNTIYF.

V and J are TRBV28 and TRBJ2-3, with D perhaps TRBD2 (5 bases). CDR1 MDHEN and CDR2 SYDVKM come from the germline V gene. CDR3 length: 14 amino acids. Trimming pared 7 bases from V and 0 bases from J, leaving 11 bases between. The CDR3 here is CASIQTGSTDTQYF. DNA for the CDR3: TGTGCCAGCATTCAGACGGGGAGCACAGATACGCAGTATTTT.

With regard to this clone: Other nucleotide sequences from this sample produce the same CDR3. V is TRBV9 and J is TRBJ2-7; 8 positions match TRBD2. The V segment lost 0 bases and the J segment 4 bases; nucleotides outside the gene matches: 3. Germline V gives CDR1 SGDLS, CDR2 YYNGEE. This CDR3 spans 14 amino acids. The CDR3 region is CASSVASGSYEQYF. CDR3 DNA sequence: TGTGCCAGCAGCGTAGCCAGCGGGAGTTACGAGCAGTACTTC.

The genes are TRBV19 and TRBJ2-3; 15 bases line up with TRBD2. Per the germline V gene, CDR1 is LNHDA and CDR2 is SQIVND (reference sequence). Trimming took 3 bases from V and 9 from J; bases not matched to a gene: 1. This CDR3 contains 14 residues. The CDR3 bases are TGTGCCAGTAGTATTGGACTAGCGGGAGGGACGCAGTATTTT. Translated: CASSIGLAGGTQYF.

V gene TRBV5-1 combines with J gene TRBJ1-1; D gene uncertain. The germline gives CDR1 SGHRS, CDR2 YFSETQ. Trimming shortened V by 0 bases and J by 4 bases, and 13 bases separated the two germline ends. The CDR3 contains 15 residues. CDR3 nucleotide sequence: TGCGCCAGCAGCTTGGGGACCAGGCGGACCACTGAAGCTTTCTTT. Its protein product is CASSLGTRRTTEAFF.

CDR3 sequence reads: CASRTSGGLWTDTQYF. The CDR3 DNA reads TGTGCCAGCAGGACTAGCGGGGGTCTTTGGACAGATACGCAGTATTTT. J is TRBJ2-3 and V is TRBV2; 12 positions match TRBD2. V was clipped by 6 bases and J by 3 bases; unmatched bases: 7. CDR1 is SNHLY and CDR2 is FYNNEI in the germline V gene. CDR3 size: 16 residues.

J is TRBJ2-5 and V is TRBV5-4, with D tentatively TRBD1 or TRBD2 (5 bases each). Trimming removed 0 bases from V and 5 bases from J, with 14 bases in between. The length of the CDR3 is 15 residues. Germline V gene lookup returns CDR1 SGHNT and CDR2 YYREEE (reference sequence). CDR3 nucleotides: TGTGCCAGCAGCTTGGCCGGGGCTTGGGGGGAGACCCAGTACTTC. Translation gives CASSLAGAWGETQYF.

The chain joins TRBV19 to TRBJ1-5; D is perhaps TRBD1 (5 bases). The ends were cut back, 9 bases at V and 11 bases at J, with 26 bases in the middle. This CDR3 comprises 15 residues. Germline CDR1 is LNHDA and CDR2 is SQIVND (reference sequence). DNA for the CDR3: TGTGCCAGCTCCGGGACTAGGGCGGGTTCGAGGTCCCAGCATTTT. Amino acid sequence: CASSGTRAGSRSQHF. The complete variable domain, with remaining parts taken from reference TRBV19 and TRBJ1-5, reads DGGITQSPKYLFRKEGQNVTLSCEQNLNHDAMYWYRQDPGQGLRLIYYSQIVNDFQKGDIAEGYSVSREKKESFPLTVTSAQKNPTAFYLCASSGTRAGSRSQHFGDGTRLSIL.

This rearrangement joins TRBV9 to TRBJ2-1; 10 bases are shared with TRBD2. CDR1 is SGDLS, CDR2 YYNGEE, per germline. The J segment lost 10 bases and the V segment lost 1 base, leaving 5 bases of the junction unmatched. This CDR3 has 14 residues. CDR3 bases: TGTGCCAGCAGCGTACCTAGCGGGAGCTCCGAGCAGTTCTTC. Translated, it gives CASSVPSGSSEQFF.

The chain employs TRBV13 and TRBJ2-1, with unresolved D. CDR3 length equals 15 residues. Germline CDR1 and CDR2: PRHDT and FYEKMQ (reference sequence). Trimming stripped 0 bases from V and 0 bases from J, with 6 bases between. CDR3 loop: CASSLGIASYNEQFF. The DNA of the CDR3 is TGTGCCAGCAGCTTAGGAATAGCCTCCTACAATGAGCAGTTCTTC.

This clone was seen a single time. The J gene is TRBJ1-1, the V gene TRBV28; D not resolved. There are 15 residues in the CDR3. V was pared by 6 bases and J by 4 bases, with 18 bases between. Germline-derived CDR1 and CDR2 are MDHEN and SYDVKM. As DNA, the CDR3 is TGTGCCAGCAGGCATTCGAGTGAACGGAGCACTGAAGCTTTCTTT. It encodes CASRHSSERSTEAFF.

V usage is TRBV5-5 and J usage is TRBJ2-3, with 10 bases that match TRBD2. V shed 2 bases, J shed 7 bases, and the junction held 13 bases outside the gene matches. Looked up from germline, CDR1 is SGHKS and CDR2 is YYEKEE (reference sequence). CDR3 size: 17 residues. CDR3 nucleotide sequence: TGTGCCAGCAGCTTCTCCCATGTCACTAGCGGGGACCATACGCAGTATTTT. As protein: CASSFSHVTSGDHTQYF.

The chain uses TRBV5-5 and TRBJ2-1, with D possibly being TRBD1 or TRBD2 (6 bases each). The length of the CDR3 is 14 residues. V lost 0 bases to trimming and J lost 13 bases, with 17 bases between them. Germline values: CDR1 SGHKS, CDR2 YYEKEE (reference sequence). The CDR3 spells CASSLASGDRFQFF. CDR3 coding DNA: TGTGCCAGCAGCTTGGCCTCGGGAGACAGGTTCCAGTTCTTC.